This T cell receptor beta chain is from a study of PD-1 blockade in classical Hodgkin lymphoma. Study-level points and caveats: Prior to therapy, complete responders displayed diversity much like that of newly diagnosed patients. Before treatment, TCR diversity in newly diagnosed patients was reportedly lower than in healthy donors.

Every patient had relapsed following autologous stem cell transplantation, and cohorts differed in brentuximab vedotin exposure. Magnetic depletion of unwanted cells isolated CD4+ T cells from thawed PBMCs. Profiled with immunoSEQ multiplex PCR; TCRdb holds only in-frame clones, not every one. Of roughly 31,000 clones in the sample, less than 90% were seen once. The CDR3 has 15 amino acids. V was pared by 10 bases and J by 2 bases, with 18 bases between. From germline, CDR1 is MDHEN and CDR2 SYDVKM. As to this clone: The target antigen is unknown.

The rearrangement joins TRBV28 to TRBJ2-1, with D unresolved. Material: CD4+ T cells from blood, obtained at baseline. This TCR was sampled from a human donor with classical Hodgkin lymphoma. The CDR3 sequence is CATLGRTRPYNEQFF. CDR3 sequence (DNA): TGTGCCACCCTCGGCCGTACCCGGCCCTACAATGAGCAGTTCTTC. The full variable domain, rest sourced from reference TRBV28 and TRBJ2-1, is DVKVTQSSRYLVKRTGEKVFLECVQDMDHENMFWYRQDPGLGLRLIYFSYDVKMKEKGDIPEGYSVSREKKERFSLILESASTNQTSMYLCATLGRTRPYNEQFFGPGTRLTVL.